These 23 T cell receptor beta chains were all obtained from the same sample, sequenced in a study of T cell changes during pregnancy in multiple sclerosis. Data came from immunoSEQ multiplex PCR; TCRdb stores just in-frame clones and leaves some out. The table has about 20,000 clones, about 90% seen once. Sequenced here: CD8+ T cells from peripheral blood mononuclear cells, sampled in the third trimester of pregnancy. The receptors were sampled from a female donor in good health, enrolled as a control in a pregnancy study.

The CDR3 sequence: CASSLGQGAGGYTF. CDR3 sequence (DNA): TGTGCCAGCAGTTTAGGGCAGGGGGCCGGTGGCTACACCTTC. V and J are TRBV27 and TRBJ1-2; the match to TRBD1 covers 8 bases. Germline V gene lookup returns CDR1 MNHEY and CDR2 SMNVEV (reference sequence). The CDR3 sequence is 14 residues long. The V gene end was trimmed by 2 bases and the J gene end by 7 bases; junction bases not matched to a gene: 6.

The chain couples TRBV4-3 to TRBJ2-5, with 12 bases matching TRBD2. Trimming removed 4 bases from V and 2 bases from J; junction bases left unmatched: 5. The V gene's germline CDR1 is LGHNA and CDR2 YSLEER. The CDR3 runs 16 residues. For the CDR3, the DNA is TGCGCCAGCAGCCCGGGGACTAGCGGGCCACAAGAGACCCAGTACTTC. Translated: CASSPGTSGPQETQYF.

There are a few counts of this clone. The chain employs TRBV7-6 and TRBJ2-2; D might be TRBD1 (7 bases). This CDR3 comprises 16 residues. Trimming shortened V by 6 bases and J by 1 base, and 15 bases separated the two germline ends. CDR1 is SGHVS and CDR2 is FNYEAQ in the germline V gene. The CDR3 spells CASRTRGEMNTGELFF. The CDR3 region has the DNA TGTGCCAGCAGAACCAGGGGGGAGATGAACACCGGGGAGCTGTTTTTT. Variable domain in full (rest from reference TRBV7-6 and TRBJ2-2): GAGVSQSPRYKVTKRGQDVALRCDPISGHVSLYWYRQALGQGPEFLTYFNYEAQQDKSGLPNDRFSAERPEGSISTLTIQRTEQRDSAMYRCASRTRGEMNTGELFFGEGSRLTVL.

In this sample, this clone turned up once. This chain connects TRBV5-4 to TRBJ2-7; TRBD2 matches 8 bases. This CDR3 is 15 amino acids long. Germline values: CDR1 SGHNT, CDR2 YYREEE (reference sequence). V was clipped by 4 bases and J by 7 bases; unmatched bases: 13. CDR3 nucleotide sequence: TGTGCCAGCAGCCTACGGGAAATAGCGGGGTTAGAGCAGTACTTC. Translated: CASSLREIAGLEQYF.

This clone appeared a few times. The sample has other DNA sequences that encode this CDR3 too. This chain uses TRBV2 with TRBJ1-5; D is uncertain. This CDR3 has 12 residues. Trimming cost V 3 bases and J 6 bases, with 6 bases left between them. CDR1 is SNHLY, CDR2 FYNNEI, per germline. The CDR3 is CASSDTGQPQHF. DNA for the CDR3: TGTGCCAGCAGTGACACGGGTCAGCCCCAGCATTTT.

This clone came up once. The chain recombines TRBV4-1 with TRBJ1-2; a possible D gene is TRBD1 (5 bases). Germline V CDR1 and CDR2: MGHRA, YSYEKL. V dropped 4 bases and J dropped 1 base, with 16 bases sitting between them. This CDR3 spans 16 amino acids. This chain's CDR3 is CASSLISGFRNYGYTF. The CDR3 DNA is TGCGCCAGCAGCCTTATTTCAGGGTTCCGTAACTATGGCTACACCTTC.

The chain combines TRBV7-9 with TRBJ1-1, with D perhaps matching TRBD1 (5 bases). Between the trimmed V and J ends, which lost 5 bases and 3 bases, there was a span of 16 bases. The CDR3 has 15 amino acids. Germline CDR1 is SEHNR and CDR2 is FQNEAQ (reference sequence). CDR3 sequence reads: CASSPAGSKDTEAFF. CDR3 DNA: TGTGCCAGCAGCCCGGCAGGGTCGAAAGACACTGAAGCTTTCTTT.

The CDR3 sequence: CASSDRDREEYF. The CDR3 region has the DNA TGCGCCAGCAGTGATCGGGACAGAGAGGAGTATTTT. V usage is TRBV10-2 and J usage is TRBJ2-3, with 7 bases lining up with TRBD1. This CDR3 is built from 12 residues. Germline CDR1 WSHSY, CDR2 SAAADI. The junction had 7 bases not matched to a gene; V was cut back by 3 bases and J by 13 bases.

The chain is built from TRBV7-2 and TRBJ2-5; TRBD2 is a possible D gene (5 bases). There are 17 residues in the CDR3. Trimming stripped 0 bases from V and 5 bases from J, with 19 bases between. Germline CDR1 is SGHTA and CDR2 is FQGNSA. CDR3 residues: CASSLALTGSYWETQYF. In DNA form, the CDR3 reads TGTGCCAGCAGCTTAGCGTTGACGGGATCCTACTGGGAGACCCAGTACTTC. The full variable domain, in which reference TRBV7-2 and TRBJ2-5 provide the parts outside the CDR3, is GAGVSQSPSNKVTEKGKDVELRCDPISGHTALYWYRQSLGQGLEFLIYFQGNSAPDKSGLPSDRFSAERTGGSVSTLTIQRTQQEDSAVYLCASSLALTGSYWETQYFGPGTRLLVL.

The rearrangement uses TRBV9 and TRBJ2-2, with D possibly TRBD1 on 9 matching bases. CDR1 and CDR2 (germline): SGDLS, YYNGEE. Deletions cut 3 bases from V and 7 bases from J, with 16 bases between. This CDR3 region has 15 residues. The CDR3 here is CASSAGGTGHGELFF. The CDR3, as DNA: TGTGCCAGCAGCGCGGGAGGGACAGGGCACGGGGAGCTGTTTTTT.

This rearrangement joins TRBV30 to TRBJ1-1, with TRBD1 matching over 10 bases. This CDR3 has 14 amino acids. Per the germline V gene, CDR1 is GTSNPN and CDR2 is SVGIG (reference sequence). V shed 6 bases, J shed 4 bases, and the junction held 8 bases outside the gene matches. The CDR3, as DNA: TGTGCCTGCCAAACCCGGGACAGGGGCACTGAAGCTTTCTTT. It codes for CACQTRDRGTEAFF. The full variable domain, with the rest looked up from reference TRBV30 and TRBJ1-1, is SQTIHQWPATLVQPVGSPLSLECTVEGTSNPNLYWYRQAAGRGLQLLFYSVGIGQISSEVPQNLSASRPQDRQFILSSKKLLLSDSGFYLCACQTRDRGTEAFFGQGTRLTVV.

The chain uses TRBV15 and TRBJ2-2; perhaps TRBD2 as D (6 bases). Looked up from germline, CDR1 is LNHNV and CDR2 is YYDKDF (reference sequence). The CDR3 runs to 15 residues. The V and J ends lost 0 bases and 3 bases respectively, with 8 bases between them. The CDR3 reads CATSREGEDTGELFF. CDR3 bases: TGTGCCACCAGCAGAGAAGGGGAGGACACCGGGGAGCTGTTTTTT.

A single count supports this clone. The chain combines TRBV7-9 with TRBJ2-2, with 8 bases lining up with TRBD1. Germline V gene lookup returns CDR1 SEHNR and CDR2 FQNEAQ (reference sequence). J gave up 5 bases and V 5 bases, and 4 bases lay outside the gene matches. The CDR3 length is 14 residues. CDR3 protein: CASSGRTGTGELFF. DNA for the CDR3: TGTGCCAGCAGCGGACGGACAGGGACCGGGGAGCTGTTTTTT.

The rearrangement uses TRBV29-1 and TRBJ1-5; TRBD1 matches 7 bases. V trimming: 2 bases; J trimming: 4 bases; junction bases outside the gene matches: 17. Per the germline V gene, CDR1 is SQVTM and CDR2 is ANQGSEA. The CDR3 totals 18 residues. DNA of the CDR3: TGCAGCGTTGAACAGTTAGGTACAGGGGCGCTTCGGAATCAGCCCCAGCATTTT. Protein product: CSVEQLGTGALRNQPQHF.

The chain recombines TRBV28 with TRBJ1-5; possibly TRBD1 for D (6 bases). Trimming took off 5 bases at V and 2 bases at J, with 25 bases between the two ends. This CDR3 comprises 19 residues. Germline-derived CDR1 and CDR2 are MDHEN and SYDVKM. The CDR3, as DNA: TGTGCCAGCAGTACCAAAGGACAGCTCTTCATAGGGGGCAATCAGCCCCAGCATTTT. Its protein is CASSTKGQLFIGGNQPQHF. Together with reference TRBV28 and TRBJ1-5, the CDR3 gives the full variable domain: DVKVTQSSRYLVKRTGEKVFLECVQDMDHENMFWYRQDPGLGLRLIYFSYDVKMKEKGDIPEGYSVSREKKERFSLILESASTNQTSMYLCASSTKGQLFIGGNQPQHFGDGTRLSIL.

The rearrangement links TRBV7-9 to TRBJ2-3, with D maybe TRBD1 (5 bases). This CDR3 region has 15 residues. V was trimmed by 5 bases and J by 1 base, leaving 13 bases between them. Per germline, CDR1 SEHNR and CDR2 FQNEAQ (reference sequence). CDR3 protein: CASSPVRVGTDTQYF. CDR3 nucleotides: TGTGCCAGCAGCCCCGTCAGGGTGGGCACAGATACGCAGTATTTT.

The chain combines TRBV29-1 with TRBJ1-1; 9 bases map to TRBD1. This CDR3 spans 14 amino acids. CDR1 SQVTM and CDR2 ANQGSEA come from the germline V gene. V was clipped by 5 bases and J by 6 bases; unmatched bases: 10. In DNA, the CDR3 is TGCAGCGTTACCCGACAACAGGGGGCGGCTGAAGCTTTCTTT. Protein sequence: CSVTRQQGAAEAFF.

CDR3 residues: CASSLGLDEQFF. The CDR3 nucleotides are TGTGCCAGCAGCTTAGGACTGGATGAGCAGTTCTTC. The chain links TRBV7-2 to TRBJ2-1; the D is unclear. The V gene's germline CDR1 is SGHTA and CDR2 FQGNSA. Trimming removed 1 base from V and 8 bases from J, with 6 bases in between. There are 12 residues in the CDR3. Based on the CDR3 plus reference TRBV7-2 and TRBJ2-1, the full variable domain is GAGVSQSPSNKVTEKGKDVELRCDPISGHTALYWYRQSLGQGLEFLIYFQGNSAPDKSGLPSDRFSAERTGGSVSTLTIQRTQQEDSAVYLCASSLGLDEQFFGPGTRLTVL.

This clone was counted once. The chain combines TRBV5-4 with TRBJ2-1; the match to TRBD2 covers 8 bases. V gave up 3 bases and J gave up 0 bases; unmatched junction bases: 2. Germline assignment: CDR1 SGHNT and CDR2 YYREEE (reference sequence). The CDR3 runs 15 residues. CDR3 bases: TGTGCCAGCAGCTCAAGCGGGAGCTCCTACAATGAGCAGTTCTTC. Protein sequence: CASSSSGSSYNEQFF.

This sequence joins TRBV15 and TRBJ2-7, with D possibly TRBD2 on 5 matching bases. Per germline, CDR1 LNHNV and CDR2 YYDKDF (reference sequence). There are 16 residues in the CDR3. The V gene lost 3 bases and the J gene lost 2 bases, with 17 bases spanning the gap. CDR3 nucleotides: TGTGCCACCAGCAGGGAGGCGCCCCAGGAAACCTACGAGCAGTACTTC. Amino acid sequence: CATSREAPQETYEQYF.

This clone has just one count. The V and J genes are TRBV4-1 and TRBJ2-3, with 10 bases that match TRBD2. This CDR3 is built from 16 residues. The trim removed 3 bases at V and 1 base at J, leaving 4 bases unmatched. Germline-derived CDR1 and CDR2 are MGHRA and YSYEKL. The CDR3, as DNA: TGCGCCAGCAGCCACCCTGGGACTAGCGGCACAGATACGCAGTATTTT. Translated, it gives CASSHPGTSGTDTQYF.

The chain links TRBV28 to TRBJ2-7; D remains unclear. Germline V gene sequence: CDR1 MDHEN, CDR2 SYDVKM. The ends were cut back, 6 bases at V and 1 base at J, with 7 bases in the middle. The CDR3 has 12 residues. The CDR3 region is CASSKRSYEQYF. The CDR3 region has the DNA TGTGCCAGCAGCAAACGGTCCTACGAGCAGTACTTC.

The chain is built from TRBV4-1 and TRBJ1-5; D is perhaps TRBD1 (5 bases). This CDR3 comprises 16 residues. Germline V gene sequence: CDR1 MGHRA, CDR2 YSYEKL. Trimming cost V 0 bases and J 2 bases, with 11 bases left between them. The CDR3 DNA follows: TGCGCCAGCAGCCAAGATCGTGGACAAGGCAATCAGCCCCAGCATTTT. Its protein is CASSQDRGQGNQPQHF.